This T cell receptor beta chain was identified in a study of blood T cell repertoires in COVID-19. Whole-study context: Nucleic acid was either cDNA or gDNA, and it came from T cells, B-cell-depleted T cells, or PBMCs.

This CDR3 contains 18 residues. Germline CDR1 and CDR2: SGHRS and YFSETQ. With 4 bases clipped from V and 2 bases from J, the junction kept 18 bases outside the gene matches. Self-reported history from a screening survey and questionnaire set each donor's cohort. As originally analysed: Nucleated cell number was recorded as an estimate derived from reference gene primer amplification. Sequenced by immunoSEQ multiplex PCR; TCRdb stores in-frame clones only, minus some. Clonal size and the V and J genes are those of that table, whereas D and trimming came from the DNA. This table has roughly 220,000 clones, 88% appearing once.

The J gene is TRBJ2-7, the V gene TRBV5-1; 7 bases are a match to TRBD2. Sequencing was performed on PBMCs or T cells enriched from blood (not recorded which). This receptor was identified in a woman aged 45-65 years with acute COVID-19. The CDR3: CASSGPSRLAPLTYEQYF. The CDR3 nucleotides are TGCGCCAGCAGCGGGCCCTCGCGACTAGCCCCTTTGACCTACGAGCAGTACTTC.